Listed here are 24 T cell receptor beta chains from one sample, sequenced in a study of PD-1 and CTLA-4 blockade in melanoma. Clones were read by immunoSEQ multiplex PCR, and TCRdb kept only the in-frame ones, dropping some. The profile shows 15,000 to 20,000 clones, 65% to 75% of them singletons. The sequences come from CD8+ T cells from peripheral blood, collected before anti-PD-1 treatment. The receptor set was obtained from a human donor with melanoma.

The CDR3 nucleotides are TGTGCCAGCAGTTACTCCGAGGGGGTGTACGAGCAGTACTTC. Translating it yields CASSYSEGVYEQYF. This chain joins TRBV6-2 or TRBV6-3 and TRBJ2-7, with D perhaps TRBD1 (6 bases). Trimming cost V 0 bases and J 4 bases, with 10 bases left between them. Germline V gene data show CDR1 as MNHEY and CDR2 as SVGEGT. This CDR3 is 14 amino acids long.

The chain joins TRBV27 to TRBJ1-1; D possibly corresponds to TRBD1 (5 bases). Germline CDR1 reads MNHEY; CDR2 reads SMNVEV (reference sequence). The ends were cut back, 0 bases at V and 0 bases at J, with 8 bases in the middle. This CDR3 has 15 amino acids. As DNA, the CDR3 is TGTGCCAGCAGTTTATCGTCCAGGGTGAACACTGAAGCTTTCTTT. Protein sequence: CASSLSSRVNTEAFF.

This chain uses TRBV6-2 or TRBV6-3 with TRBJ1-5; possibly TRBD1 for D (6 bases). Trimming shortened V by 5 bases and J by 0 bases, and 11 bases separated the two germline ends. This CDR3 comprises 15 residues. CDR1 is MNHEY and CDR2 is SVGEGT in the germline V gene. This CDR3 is CASSLDRNSNQPQHF. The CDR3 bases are TGTGCCAGCAGTCTCGACAGGAATAGCAATCAGCCCCAGCATTTT.

The DNA of the CDR3 is TGCAGTGCTAGTCTAGGGACAGGGGGCATCTATGGCTACACCTTC. Amino acid sequence: CSASLGTGGIYGYTF. V usage is TRBV20-1 and J usage is TRBJ1-2; 12 bases map to TRBD1. Losses at the gene ends were 3 bases for V and 4 bases for J; bases not matched to a gene: 6. Germline CDR1 is DFQATT and CDR2 is SNEGSKA (reference sequence). The CDR3 spans 15 residues.

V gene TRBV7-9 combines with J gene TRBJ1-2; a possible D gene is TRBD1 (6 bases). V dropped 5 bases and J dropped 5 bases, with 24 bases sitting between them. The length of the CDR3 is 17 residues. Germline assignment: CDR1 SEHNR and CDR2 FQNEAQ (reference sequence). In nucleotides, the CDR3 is TGTGCCAGCAGCCTCCCGAGGGGGGACCTAGGGGCGTATGGCTACACCTTC. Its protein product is CASSLPRGDLGAYGYTF.

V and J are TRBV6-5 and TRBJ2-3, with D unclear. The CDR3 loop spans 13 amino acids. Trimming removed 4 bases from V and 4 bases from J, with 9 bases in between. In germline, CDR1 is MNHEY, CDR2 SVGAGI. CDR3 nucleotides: TGTGCCAGCAGTTCGGTCTTAGCAGATACGCAGTATTTT. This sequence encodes CASSSVLADTQYF.

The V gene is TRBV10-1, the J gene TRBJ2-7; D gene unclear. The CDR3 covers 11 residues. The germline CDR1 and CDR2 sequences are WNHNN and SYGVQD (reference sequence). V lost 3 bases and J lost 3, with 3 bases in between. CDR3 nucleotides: TGCGCCAGCAGTGACGGCTACGAGCAGTACTTC. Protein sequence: CASSDGYEQYF.

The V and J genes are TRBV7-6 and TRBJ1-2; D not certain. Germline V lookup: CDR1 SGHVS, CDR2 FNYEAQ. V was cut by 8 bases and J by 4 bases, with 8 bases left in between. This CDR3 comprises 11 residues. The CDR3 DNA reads TGTGCCAGCGGGGAGACCTATGGCTACACCTTC. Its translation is CASGETYGYTF.

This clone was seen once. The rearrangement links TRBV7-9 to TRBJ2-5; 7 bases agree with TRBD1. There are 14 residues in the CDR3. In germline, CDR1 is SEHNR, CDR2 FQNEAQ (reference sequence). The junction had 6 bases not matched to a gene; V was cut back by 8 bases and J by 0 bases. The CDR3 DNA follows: TGTGCCAGCGGGACAGAGATGTACCAAGAGACCCAGTACTTC. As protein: CASGTEMYQETQYF.

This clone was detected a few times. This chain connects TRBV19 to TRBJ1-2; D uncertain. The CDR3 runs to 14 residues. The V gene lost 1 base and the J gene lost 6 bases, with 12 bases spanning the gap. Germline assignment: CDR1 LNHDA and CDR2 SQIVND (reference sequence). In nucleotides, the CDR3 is TGTGCCAGTAGTATAGGAAGCGCGAGAGATGGCTACACCTTC. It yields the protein CASSIGSARDGYTF. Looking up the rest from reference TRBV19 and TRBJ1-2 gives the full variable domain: DGGITQSPKYLFRKEGQNVTLSCEQNLNHDAMYWYRQDPGQGLRLIYYSQIVNDFQKGDIAEGYSVSREKKESFPLTVTSAQKNPTAFYLCASSIGSARDGYTFGSGTRLTVV.

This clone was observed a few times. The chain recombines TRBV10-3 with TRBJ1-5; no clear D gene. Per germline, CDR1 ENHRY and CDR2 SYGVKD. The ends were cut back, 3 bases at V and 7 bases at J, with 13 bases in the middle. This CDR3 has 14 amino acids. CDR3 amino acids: CAISDQADVQPQHF. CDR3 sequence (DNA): TGTGCCATCAGTGACCAGGCGGACGTACAGCCCCAGCATTTT.

The DNA for the CDR3 is TGTGCCAGCAGCATAGACACCGGGGAGCTGTTTTTT. Amino acids: CASSIDTGELFF. The chain employs TRBV4-2 and TRBJ2-2; D not certain. Trimming stripped 5 bases from V and 3 bases from J, with 4 bases between. Germline V gene sequence: CDR1 LGHNA, CDR2 YNFKEQ. CDR3 size: 12 residues.

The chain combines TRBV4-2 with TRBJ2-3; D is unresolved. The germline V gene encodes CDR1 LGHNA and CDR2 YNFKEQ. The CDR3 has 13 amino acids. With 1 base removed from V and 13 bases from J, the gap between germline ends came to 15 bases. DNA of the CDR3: TGTGCCAGCAGCCAAGGACTGGGATATGAGGAGTATTTT. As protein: CASSQGLGYEEYF.

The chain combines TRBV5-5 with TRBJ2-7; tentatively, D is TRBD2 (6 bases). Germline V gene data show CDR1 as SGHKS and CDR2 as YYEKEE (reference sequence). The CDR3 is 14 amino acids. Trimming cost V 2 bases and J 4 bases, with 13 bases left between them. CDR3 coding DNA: TGTGCCAGCAGCTTAGGAGGGGCAGCTTACGAGCAGTACTTC. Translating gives CASSLGGAAYEQYF.

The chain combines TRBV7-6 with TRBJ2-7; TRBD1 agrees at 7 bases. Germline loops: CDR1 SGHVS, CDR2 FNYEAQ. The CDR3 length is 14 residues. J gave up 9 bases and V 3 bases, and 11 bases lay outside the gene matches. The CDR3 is CASSLGQEGATQYF. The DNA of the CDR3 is TGTGCCAGCAGCTTGGGCCAAGAGGGGGCGACGCAGTACTTC.

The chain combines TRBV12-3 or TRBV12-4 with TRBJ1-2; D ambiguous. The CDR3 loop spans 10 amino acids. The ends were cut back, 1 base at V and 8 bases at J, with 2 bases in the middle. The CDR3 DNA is TGTGCCAGCAGTTTAGGGGGCTACACCTTC. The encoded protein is CASSLGGYTF.

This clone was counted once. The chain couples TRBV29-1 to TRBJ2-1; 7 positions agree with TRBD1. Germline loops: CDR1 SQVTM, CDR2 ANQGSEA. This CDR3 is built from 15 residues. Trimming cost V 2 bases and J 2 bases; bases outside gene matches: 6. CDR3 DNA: TGCAGCGTTGAACAGACGGGACAGCCCTACAATGAGCAGTTCTTC. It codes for CSVEQTGQPYNEQFF.

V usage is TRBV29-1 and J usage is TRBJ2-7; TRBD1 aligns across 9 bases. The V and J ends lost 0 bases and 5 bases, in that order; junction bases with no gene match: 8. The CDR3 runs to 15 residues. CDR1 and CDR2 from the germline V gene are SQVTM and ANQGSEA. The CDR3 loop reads CSVEDRDRETHEQYF. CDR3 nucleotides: TGCAGCGTTGAAGATCGGGACAGGGAAACCCACGAGCAGTACTTC.

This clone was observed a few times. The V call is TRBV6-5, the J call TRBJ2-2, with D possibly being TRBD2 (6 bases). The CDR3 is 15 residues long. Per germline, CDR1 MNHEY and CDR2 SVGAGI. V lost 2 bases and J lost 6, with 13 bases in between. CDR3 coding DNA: TGTGCCAGCAGTTACAAGGGGCGGGGAGCCGGGGAGCTGTTTTTT. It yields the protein CASSYKGRGAGELFF.

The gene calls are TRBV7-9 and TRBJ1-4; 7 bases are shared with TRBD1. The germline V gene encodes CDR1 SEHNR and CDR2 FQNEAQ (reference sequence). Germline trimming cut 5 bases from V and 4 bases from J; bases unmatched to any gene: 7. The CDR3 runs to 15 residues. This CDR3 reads CASSPPDRFNEKLFF. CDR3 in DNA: TGTGCCAGCAGCCCGCCGGACAGGTTTAATGAAAAACTGTTTTTT.

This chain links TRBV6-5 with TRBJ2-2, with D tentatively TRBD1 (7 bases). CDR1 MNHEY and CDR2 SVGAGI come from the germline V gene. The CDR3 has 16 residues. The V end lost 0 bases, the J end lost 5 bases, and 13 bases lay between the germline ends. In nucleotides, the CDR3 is TGTGCCAGCAGTTACTCGGCAGGGGGAGGAACCGGGGAGCTGTTTTTT. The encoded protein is CASSYSAGGGTGELFF.

CDR3 bases: TGTGCCAGCAGCTTGGTGGGGGGCAGCGGAGAAGGGGAGACCCAGTACTTC. Its translation: CASSLVGGSGEGETQYF. The chain links TRBV5-4 to TRBJ2-5; D could derive from TRBD1 or TRBD2 (6 bases each). V was cut by 0 bases and J by 5 bases, with 20 bases left in between. CDR1 and CDR2 (germline): SGHNT, YYREEE (reference sequence). The CDR3 runs to 17 residues.

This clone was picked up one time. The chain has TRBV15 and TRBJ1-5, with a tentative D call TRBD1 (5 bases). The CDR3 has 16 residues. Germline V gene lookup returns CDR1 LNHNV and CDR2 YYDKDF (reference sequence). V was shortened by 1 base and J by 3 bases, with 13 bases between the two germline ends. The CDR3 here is CATSRANDRVNQPQHF. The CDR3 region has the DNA TGTGCCACCAGCAGAGCCAACGACAGAGTCAATCAGCCCCAGCATTTT.

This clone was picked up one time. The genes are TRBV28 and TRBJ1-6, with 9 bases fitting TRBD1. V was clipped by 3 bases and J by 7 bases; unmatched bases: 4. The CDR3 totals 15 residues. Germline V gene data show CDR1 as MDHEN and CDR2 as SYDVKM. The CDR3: CASSLGGQGNSPLHF. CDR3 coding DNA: TGTGCCAGCAGTTTGGGGGGACAGGGAAATTCACCCCTCCACTTT.